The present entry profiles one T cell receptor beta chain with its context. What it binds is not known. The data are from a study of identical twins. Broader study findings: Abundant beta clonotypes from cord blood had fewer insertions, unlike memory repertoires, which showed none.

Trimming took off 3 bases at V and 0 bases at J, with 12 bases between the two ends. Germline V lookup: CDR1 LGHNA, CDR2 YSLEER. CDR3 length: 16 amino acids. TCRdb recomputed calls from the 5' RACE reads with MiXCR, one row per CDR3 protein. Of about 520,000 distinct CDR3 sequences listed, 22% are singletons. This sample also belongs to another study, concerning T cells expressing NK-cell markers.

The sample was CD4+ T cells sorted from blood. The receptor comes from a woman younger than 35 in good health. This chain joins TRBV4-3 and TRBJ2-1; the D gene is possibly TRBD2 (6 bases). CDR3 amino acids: CASSQIAVSSYNEQFF. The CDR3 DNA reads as TGCGCCAGCAGCCAGATAGCGGTAAGCTCCTACAATGAGCAGTTCTTC.